The 22 T cell receptor beta chains in this list originate from one sample, sequenced in a study of naive and memory T cell subsets. An equimolar mix of two oligonucleotides served as the beta constant-region primer for TRBC1 and TRBC2. TCRdb used MiXCR to reprocess the UMI-ligation and nested PCR reads, holding one entry per CDR3 protein. The data show approximately 140,000 distinct CDR3 sequences, with around 15% seen just once and just over 0.14% held by the top ten. The sequenced material came from naive CD4+ T cells from blood. Receptors originate from a human donor in good health.

The chain joins TRBV20-1 to TRBJ2-1, with TRBD2 matching over 8 bases. Germline loops: CDR1 DFQATT, CDR2 SNEGSKA (reference sequence). This CDR3 is built from 15 residues. The trim removed 6 bases at V and 1 base at J, leaving 8 bases unmatched. The chain's CDR3 is CSAVSGSPSYNEQFF. Here the CDR3 DNA reads TGCAGTGCCGTCAGCGGGAGCCCTTCCTACAATGAGCAGTTCTTC.

The rearrangement uses TRBV2 and TRBJ2-2; D not certain. The CDR3 length is 13 residues. V was trimmed by 6 bases and J by 2 bases, leaving 7 bases between them. Per the germline V gene, CDR1 is SNHLY and CDR2 is FYNNEI. In DNA, the CDR3 is TGTGCCAGCAGCGCGAAAAACACCGGGGAGCTGTTTTTT. Amino acids: CASSAKNTGELFF.

This clonotype was recorded a few times. The chain employs TRBV12-5 and TRBJ1-3; a possible D gene is TRBD1 (6 bases). Germline-derived CDR1 and CDR2 are LGHNT and FRNRAP. This CDR3 region has 15 residues. The V gene lost 5 bases and the J gene lost 4 bases, with 15 bases spanning the gap. In nucleotides, the CDR3 is TGTGCTAGTGGTCCGGGAAGGACAGTGGGAAACACCATATATTTT. It specifies CASGPGRTVGNTIYF. Variable domain in full (rest from reference TRBV12-5 and TRBJ1-3): DARVTQTPRHKVTEMGQEVTMRCQPILGHNTVFWYRQTMMQGLELLAYFRNRAPLDDSGMPKDRFSAEMPDATLATLKIQPSEPRDSAVYFCASGPGRTVGNTIYFGEGSWLTVV.

The J gene is TRBJ2-7, the V gene TRBV29-1; D remains unclear. Trimming left V 0 bases short and J 1 base short, with 7 bases between. CDR3 length: 13 amino acids. Germline loops: CDR1 SQVTM, CDR2 ANQGSEA. CDR3 region: CSVEDLQSYEQYF. The CDR3 region has the DNA TGCAGCGTTGAAGACTTGCAATCCTACGAGCAGTACTTC.

The chain employs TRBV2 and TRBJ2-1; 10 bases match TRBD2. V was clipped by 5 bases and J by 4 bases; unmatched bases: 5. This CDR3 is 15 amino acids long. The germline V gene has CDR1 SNHLY and CDR2 FYNNEI. The DNA of the CDR3 is TGTGCCAGCAGTACCGGGACTAGCGAATACAATGAGCAGTTCTTC. It yields the protein CASSTGTSEYNEQFF. Drawing the rest from reference TRBV2 and TRBJ2-1, the complete variable domain is EPEVTQTPSHQVTQMGQEVILRCVPISNHLYFYWYRQILGQKVEFLVSFYNNEISEKSEIFDDQFSVERPDGSNFTLKIRSTKLEDSAMYFCASSTGTSEYNEQFFGPGTRLTVL.

V is TRBV6-5 and J is TRBJ2-7, with D possibly being TRBD2 (5 bases). CDR3 length: 16 amino acids. Between the trimmed V and J ends, which lost 6 bases and 4 bases, there was a span of 22 bases. Germline V lookup: CDR1 MNHEY, CDR2 SVGAGI. The CDR3 nucleotides read TGTGCCAGCAGCCGCTATCCCCGGACTGAACGTTACGAGCAGTACTTC. Translating it yields CASSRYPRTERYEQYF.

This clonotype was observed a handful of times. The chain is built from TRBV5-4 and TRBJ2-3, with 8 bases fitting TRBD2. The V gene's germline CDR1 is SGHNT and CDR2 YYREEE (reference sequence). This CDR3 is built from 15 residues. V lost 3 bases, J lost 1 base, and 4 bases stayed unmatched. The CDR3 bases are TGTGCCAGCAGCTCCAAGACTAGCGGCACAGATACGCAGTATTTT. It codes for CASSSKTSGTDTQYF.

This clonotype showed up just a few times. The chain has TRBV12-3 or TRBV12-4 and TRBJ2-5, with a tentative D call TRBD1 (5 bases). Trimming took off 3 bases at V and 6 bases at J, with 14 bases between the two ends. The CDR3 spans 14 residues. DNA for the CDR3: TGTGCCAGCAGTTTGTCAGGGAATCGGAAGACCCAGTACTTC. It is translated as CASSLSGNRKTQYF.

V usage is TRBV5-1 and J usage is TRBJ2-5; D perhaps matches TRBD1 (6 bases). CDR1 is SGHRS and CDR2 is YFSETQ in the germline V gene. This CDR3 has 14 amino acids. V was cut by 2 bases and J by 7 bases, with 15 bases left in between. The CDR3 loop reads CASSFAGETGTQYF. The CDR3 coding sequence is TGCGCCAGCAGCTTCGCAGGGGAGACGGGGACCCAGTACTTC.

The V and J genes are TRBV5-4 and TRBJ2-7; 10 bases are shared with TRBD2. The germline gives CDR1 SGHNT, CDR2 YYREEE (reference sequence). Trimming at V came to 3 bases and at J to 0 bases, leaving 6 bases not matched to a gene. The CDR3 totals 16 residues. CDR3 region: CASSWGTSASSYEQYF. DNA of the CDR3: TGTGCCAGCAGCTGGGGGACTAGCGCTAGCTCCTACGAGCAGTACTTC.

The chain links TRBV2 to TRBJ1-5; tentatively, D is TRBD1 (5 bases). V dropped 1 base and J dropped 0 bases, with 28 bases sitting between them. This CDR3 contains 22 residues. Germline V CDR1 and CDR2: SNHLY, FYNNEI. Here the CDR3 reads CASSEELNSLEWGIYSNQPQHF. Here the CDR3 DNA reads TGTGCCAGCAGTGAAGAACTAAACAGTTTAGAATGGGGGATATATAGCAATCAGCCCCAGCATTTT.

This clonotype was observed a handful of times. CDR3 bases: TGCAGTGCTCTTGGACAAGCTGGAAACACCATATATTTT. Its translation: CSALGQAGNTIYF. V is TRBV20-1 and J is TRBJ1-3; a possible D gene is TRBD1 (5 bases). Deletions cut 5 bases from V and 2 bases from J, with 10 bases between. CDR1 is DFQATT, CDR2 SNEGSKA, per germline (reference sequence). This CDR3 has 13 residues.

This clonotype was seen a handful of times. V and J are TRBV6-5 and TRBJ2-2; 8 positions agree with TRBD2. The CDR3 extends over 15 amino acids. V dropped 4 bases and J dropped 0; count of bases not matched to a gene: 1. Per the germline V gene, CDR1 is MNHEY and CDR2 is SVGAGI. For the CDR3, the DNA is TGTGCCAGCAGTTTTAGCGGGGCGAACACCGGGGAGCTGTTTTTT. This gives the protein CASSFSGANTGELFF.

This chain uses TRBV12-3 or TRBV12-4 with TRBJ2-1; TRBD2 matches 13 bases. The CDR3 consists of 16 residues. J was trimmed by 4 bases and V by 6 bases; bases with no gene match: 6. CDR3 in amino acids: CASSPGLAGEYNEQFF. The DNA of the CDR3 is TGTGCCAGCAGCCCCGGACTAGCGGGAGAGTACAATGAGCAGTTCTTC.

The chain joins TRBV7-2 to TRBJ2-3; D is ambiguous. The CDR3 has 14 residues. In germline, CDR1 is SGHTA, CDR2 FQGNSA. V was pared by 1 base and J by 2 bases, with 7 bases between. The CDR3 loop is CASSLGTYTDTQYF. DNA of the CDR3: TGTGCCAGCAGCTTAGGGACGTACACAGATACGCAGTATTTT.

This clonotype was counted only a few times. V and J are TRBV7-2 and TRBJ2-5; D is undetermined. V was cut by 5 bases and J by 5 bases, with 12 bases left in between. The CDR3 loop spans 13 amino acids. The germline gives CDR1 SGHTA, CDR2 FQGNSA. The CDR3 here is CASSLTVRETQYF. The CDR3 DNA follows: TGTGCCAGCAGCCTTACAGTCCGGGAGACCCAGTACTTC.

The V call is TRBV5-1, the J call TRBJ1-4; 9 bases fit TRBD1. With V trimmed by 2 bases and J by 8 bases, 4 bases remained unmatched. Germline CDR1 is SGHRS and CDR2 is YFSETQ. The CDR3 totals 14 residues. CDR3 sequence (DNA): TGCGCCAGCAGCTTAGGACAGGGGTACGAAAAACTGTTTTTT. Protein sequence: CASSLGQGYEKLFF.

The table lists this clonotype with many counts. The chain carries TRBV10-2 and TRBJ2-5; D unclear. V was clipped by 6 bases and J by 4 bases, with 6 bases between them. The CDR3 is 11 amino acids. Germline CDR1 and CDR2: WSHSY and SAAADI. This chain's CDR3 is CASRERETQYF. DNA for the CDR3: TGCGCCAGCAGGGAGAGAGAGACCCAGTACTTC.

This clonotype was counted a few times. The chain couples TRBV29-1 to TRBJ2-7; D possibly corresponds to TRBD2 (6 bases). The CDR3 runs 15 residues. Germline V gene lookup returns CDR1 SQVTM and CDR2 ANQGSEA. Trimming stripped 0 bases from V and 3 bases from J, with 15 bases between. The CDR3: CSVEDLGTLNYEQYF. Here the CDR3 DNA reads TGCAGCGTTGAAGATTTAGGGACTTTGAACTACGAGCAGTACTTC.

In its sample, this clonotype was seen many times. The chain couples TRBV6-5 to TRBJ2-1; 10 bases fit TRBD2. Germline lookup yields CDR1 MNHEY and CDR2 SVGAGI. With 5 bases clipped from V and 0 bases from J, the junction kept 7 bases outside the gene matches. The CDR3 loop spans 17 amino acids. For the CDR3, the DNA is TGTGCCAGCAGTCGCCTCCAGCGGGAGGGCTCCTACAATGAGCAGTTCTTC. The encoded protein is CASSRLQREGSYNEQFF.

This clonotype came up a few times. This sequence joins TRBV5-1 and TRBJ2-7; D might be TRBD2 (5 bases). The V end lost 0 bases, the J end lost 2 bases, and 15 bases lay between the germline ends. Per the germline V gene, CDR1 is SGHRS and CDR2 is YFSETQ. CDR3 length: 16 residues. The CDR3 DNA reads TGCGCCAGCAGCTTGGCCGGTGGTAGCGTTACCTACGAGCAGTACTTC. Protein product: CASSLAGGSVTYEQYF.

The V gene is TRBV12-3 or TRBV12-4, the J gene TRBJ1-4; a possible D gene is TRBD1 (6 bases). This CDR3 has 16 residues. Trimming stripped 5 bases from V and 0 bases from J, with 13 bases between. CDR3 bases: TGTGCCAGCAGTCTACACAGGGTTGCAACTAATGAAAAACTGTTTTTT. This sequence encodes CASSLHRVATNEKLFF.